This T cell receptor (beta chain) emerged from a study of cytomegalovirus exposure and HLA in healthy donors. PCR amplification relied on 60 Vbeta primers (plus 13 Jbeta primers). Data came from immunoSEQ multiplex PCR; TCRdb stores just in-frame clones and leaves some out. The profile shows some 150,000 clones, about four fifths of them singletons. Trimming took 1 base from V and 9 from J, leaving 21 bases between them. The CDR3 is made up of 16 amino acids. CDR1 and CDR2 (germline): SGHDN, FVKESK. The sequence derives from a woman in her twenties or thirties in good health and CMV-seropositive. Material: PBMCs. J is TRBJ1-1 and V is TRBV14, with a possible D match to TRBD1 (5 bases). The DNA for the CDR3 is TGTGCCAGCAGCCAAGCTGTGGGGCGAAGAACAGACCAAGCTTTCTTT. Its protein product is CASSQAVGRRTDQAFF.